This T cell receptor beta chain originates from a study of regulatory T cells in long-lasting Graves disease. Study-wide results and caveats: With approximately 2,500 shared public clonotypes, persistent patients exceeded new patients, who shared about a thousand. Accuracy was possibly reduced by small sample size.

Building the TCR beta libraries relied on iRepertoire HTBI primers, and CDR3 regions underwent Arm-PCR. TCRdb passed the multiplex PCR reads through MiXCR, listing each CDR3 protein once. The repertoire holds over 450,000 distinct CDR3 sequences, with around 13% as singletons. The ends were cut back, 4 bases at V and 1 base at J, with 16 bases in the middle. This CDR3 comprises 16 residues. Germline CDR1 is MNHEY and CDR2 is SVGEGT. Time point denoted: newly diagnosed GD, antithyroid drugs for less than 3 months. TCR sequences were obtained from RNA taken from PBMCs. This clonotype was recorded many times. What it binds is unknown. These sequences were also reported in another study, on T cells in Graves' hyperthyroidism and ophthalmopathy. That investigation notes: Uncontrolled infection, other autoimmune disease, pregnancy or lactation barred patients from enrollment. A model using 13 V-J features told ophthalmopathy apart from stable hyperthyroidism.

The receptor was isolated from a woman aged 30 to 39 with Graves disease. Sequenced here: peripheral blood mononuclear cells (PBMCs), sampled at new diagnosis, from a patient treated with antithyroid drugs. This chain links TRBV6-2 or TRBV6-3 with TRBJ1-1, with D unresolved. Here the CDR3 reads CASSWQTMLSNTEAFF. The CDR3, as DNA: TGTGCCAGCAGTTGGCAGACTATGCTCTCGAACACTGAAGCTTTCTTT.